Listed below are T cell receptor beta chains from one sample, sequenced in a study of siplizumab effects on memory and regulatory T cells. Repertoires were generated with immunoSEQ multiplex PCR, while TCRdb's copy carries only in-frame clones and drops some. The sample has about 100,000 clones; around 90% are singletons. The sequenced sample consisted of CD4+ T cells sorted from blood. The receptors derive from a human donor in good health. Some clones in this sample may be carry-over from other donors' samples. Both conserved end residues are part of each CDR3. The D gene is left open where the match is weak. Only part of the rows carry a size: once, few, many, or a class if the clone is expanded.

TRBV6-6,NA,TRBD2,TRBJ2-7,TGTGCCAGCAGTTCTAGCGGGGGATCCTACGAGCAGTACTTC,CASSSSGGSYEQYF
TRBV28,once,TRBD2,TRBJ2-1,TGTGCCAGCAGCTCTCGACTAGCGGGAACCTACAATGAGCAGTTCTTC,CASSSRLAGTYNEQFF
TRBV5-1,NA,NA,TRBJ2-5,TGCGCCAGCAGCCCCGATGCGGACCAAGAGACCCAGTACTTC,CASSPDADQETQYF
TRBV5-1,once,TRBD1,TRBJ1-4,TGCGCCAGCAGCTTGGGACAGGGAAATGAAAAACTGTTTTTT,CASSLGQGNEKLFF
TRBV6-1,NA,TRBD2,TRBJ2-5,TGTGCCAGCAGACTAGCGCCCTGGGGGGGGGAGACCCAGTACTTC,CASRLAPWGGETQYF
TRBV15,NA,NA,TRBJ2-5,TGTGCCACCAGCAGAGATCAAAGTACAGGGCAAGAGACCCAGTACTTC,CATSRDQSTGQETQYF
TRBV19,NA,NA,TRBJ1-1,TGTGCCAGTAGTATAGAGGGAGGGGTGGGCACTGAAGCTTTCTTT,CASSIEGGVGTEAFF
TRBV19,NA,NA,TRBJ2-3,TGTGCCAGTACCCAAAGCAGGACATCTTCTAGCACAGATACGCAGTATTTT,CASTQSRTSSSTDTQYF
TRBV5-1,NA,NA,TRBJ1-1,TGCGCCAGCAGCTTGGGGGGACAAGATGAAGCTTTCTTT,CASSLGGQDEAFF
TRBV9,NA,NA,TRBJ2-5,TGTGCCAGCAGCGTAGGGGGGGCGTGGGAGACCCAGTACTTC,CASSVGGAWETQYF
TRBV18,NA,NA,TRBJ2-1,TGTGCCAGCTCGGGCCAAAGCTCCTACAATGAGCAGTTCTTC,CASSGQSSYNEQFF
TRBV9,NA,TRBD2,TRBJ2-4,TGTGCCAGCAGCGGTCGACTAGCGGGAGGGGGAAACATTCAGTACTTC,CASSGRLAGGGNIQYF
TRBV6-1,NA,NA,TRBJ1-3,TGTGCCAGCAGTGATCAGGGTAGCCTGGGAAACACCATATATTTT,CASSDQGSLGNTIYF
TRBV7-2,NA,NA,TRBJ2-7,TGTGCCAGCAGCCTAAAGGGACTGGTCACCTACGAGCAGTACTTC,CASSLKGLVTYEQYF
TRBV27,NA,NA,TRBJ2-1,TGTGCCAGCAGTTTATCGAGAATTTATGAGCAGTTCTTC,CASSLSRIYEQFF
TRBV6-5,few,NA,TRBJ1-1,TGTGCCAGCAGAAAGAACACTGAAGCTTTCTTT,CASRKNTEAFF
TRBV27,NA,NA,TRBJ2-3,TGTGCCAGCAGCCTAGCGAACACAGATACGCAGTATTTT,CASSLANTDTQYF
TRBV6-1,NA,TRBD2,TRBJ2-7,TGTGCCAGCAGTGAATGGGGGGGTCCTATATTC,CASSEWGGPIF
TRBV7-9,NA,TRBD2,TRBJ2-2,TGTGCCAGCAGCTCCCGACTAGCGGGAGGGCCGTTTGACACCGGGGAGCTGTTTTTT,CASSSRLAGGPFDTGELFF
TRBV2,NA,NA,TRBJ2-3,TGTGCCAGCAGTGGGGCGGTTAGCACAGATACGCAGTATTTT,CASSGAVSTDTQYF
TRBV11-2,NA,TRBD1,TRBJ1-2,TGTGCCAGCAGCTTTAGGGGGCGCGACTATGGCTACACCTTC,CASSFRGRDYGYTF
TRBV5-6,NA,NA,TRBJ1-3,TGTGCCAGCAGCTTGGCCGATCAGGGATGGGTTGGAAACACCATATATTTT,CASSLADQGWVGNTIYF
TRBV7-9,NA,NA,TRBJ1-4,TGTGCCAGCAGCTTGAGTGAAAAACTGTTTTTT,CASSLSEKLFF
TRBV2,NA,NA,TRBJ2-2,TGTGCCAGCACCGAGGGAGGCGGGGAGCTGTTTTTT,CASTEGGGELFF
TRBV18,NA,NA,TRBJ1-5,TGTGCCAGCTCCCTGACTGGGCAGTCCCTTTTTAGCAATCAGCCCCAGCATTTT,CASSLTGQSLFSNQPQHF
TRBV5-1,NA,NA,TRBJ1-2,TGCGCCAGCAGCCCGAACGTGGGGGCGACCTATGGCTACACCTTC,CASSPNVGATYGYTF
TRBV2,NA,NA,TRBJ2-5,TGTGCCAGCAGTGAATTGGGTAGTGTCCAAGAGACCCAGTACTTC,CASSELGSVQETQYF
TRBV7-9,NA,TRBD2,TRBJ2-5,TGTGCCAGCAGCCCAGGGACTAGCGGGAGTGGCGTTGGAGAGACCCAGTACTTC,CASSPGTSGSGVGETQYF
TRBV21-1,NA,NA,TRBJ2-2,TGTGCCAGCAGCGCTATACCGGGACAGGAAGACGGGGAGCTGTTTTTT,CASSAIPGQEDGELFF
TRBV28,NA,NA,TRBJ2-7,TGTGCCAGCAGACTCACAGATTACGAGCAGTACTTC,CASRLTDYEQYF
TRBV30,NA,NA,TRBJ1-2,TGTGCCTGGAGTGTCGGGCCCCCCAACTATGGCTACACCTTC,CAWSVGPPNYGYTF
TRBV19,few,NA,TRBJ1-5,TGTGCCAGTAGTATAGATTCTGGACTGTCCCATCAGCCCCAGCATTTT,CASSIDSGLSHQPQHF
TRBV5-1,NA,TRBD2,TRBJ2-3,TGCGCCAGCAGAACCGGACTAGCAGGATCCACAGATACGCAGTATTTT,CASRTGLAGSTDTQYF
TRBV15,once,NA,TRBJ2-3,TGTGCCACCAGCAGACGTCGTGGGATAACGGTAGATACGCAGTATTTT,CATSRRRGITVDTQYF
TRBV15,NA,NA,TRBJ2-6,TGTGCCACCAGAAAGCAGGGATCTGGGGCCAACGTCCTGACTTTC,CATRKQGSGANVLTF
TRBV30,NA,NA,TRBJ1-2,TGTGCCTGGAGTGTACAGTTAGAAACCTATGGCTACACCTTC,CAWSVQLETYGYTF
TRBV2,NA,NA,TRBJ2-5,TGTGCCAGCAGTAAGGGGCGAGAGACCCAGTACTTC,CASSKGRETQYF
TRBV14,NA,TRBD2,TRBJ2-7,TGTGCCAGCAGGGAACTAGCGGGAAACGAGCAGTACTTC,CASRELAGNEQYF
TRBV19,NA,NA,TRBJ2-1,TGTGCCAGTACCCACGGCCGAATAACCTACAATGAGCAGTTCTTC,CASTHGRITYNEQFF
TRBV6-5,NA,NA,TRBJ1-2,TGTGCCAGCAGGGCCACTACTTATGGCTACACCTTC,CASRATTYGYTF
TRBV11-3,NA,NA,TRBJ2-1,TGTGCCAGCAGCTTAGGCGGCCTCTCCTACAATGAGCAGTTCTTC,CASSLGGLSYNEQFF
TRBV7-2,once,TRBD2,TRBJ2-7,TGTGCCAGCAGCTTAGGACTAGCGGGAGGGCTGTCCTACGAGCAGTACTTC,CASSLGLAGGLSYEQYF